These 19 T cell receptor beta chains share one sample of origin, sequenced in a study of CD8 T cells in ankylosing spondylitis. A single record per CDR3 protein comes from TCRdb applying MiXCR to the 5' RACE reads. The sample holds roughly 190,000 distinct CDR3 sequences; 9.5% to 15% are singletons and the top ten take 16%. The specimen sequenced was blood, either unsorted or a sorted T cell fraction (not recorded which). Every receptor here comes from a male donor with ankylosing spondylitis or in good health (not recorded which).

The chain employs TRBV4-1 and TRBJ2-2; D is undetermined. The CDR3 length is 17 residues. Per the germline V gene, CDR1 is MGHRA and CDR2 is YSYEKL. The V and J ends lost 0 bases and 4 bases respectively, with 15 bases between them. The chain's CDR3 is CASSQERLSPPTGELFF. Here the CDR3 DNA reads TGCGCCAGCAGCCAAGAGAGACTCTCCCCCCCCACCGGGGAGCTGTTTTTT.

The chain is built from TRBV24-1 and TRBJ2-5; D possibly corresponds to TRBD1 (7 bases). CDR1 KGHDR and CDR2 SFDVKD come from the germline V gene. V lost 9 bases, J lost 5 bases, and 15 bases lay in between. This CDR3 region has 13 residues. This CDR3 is CATSTGRQETQYF. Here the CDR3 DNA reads TGTGCCACCTCGACAGGGAGGCAGGAGACCCAGTACTTC.

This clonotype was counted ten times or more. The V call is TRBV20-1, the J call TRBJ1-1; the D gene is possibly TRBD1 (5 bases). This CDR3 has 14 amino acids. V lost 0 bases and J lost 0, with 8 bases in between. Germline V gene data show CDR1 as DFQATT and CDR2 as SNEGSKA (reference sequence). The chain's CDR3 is CSARDPRVNTEAFF. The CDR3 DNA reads TGCAGTGCTAGAGATCCCAGGGTGAACACTGAAGCTTTCTTT.

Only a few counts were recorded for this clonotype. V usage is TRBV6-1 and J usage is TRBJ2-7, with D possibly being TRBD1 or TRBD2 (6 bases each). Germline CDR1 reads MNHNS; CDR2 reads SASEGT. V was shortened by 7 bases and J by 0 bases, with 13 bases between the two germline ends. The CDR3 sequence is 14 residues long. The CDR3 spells CASNNGGPSYEQYF. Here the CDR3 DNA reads TGTGCCAGCAATAACGGGGGCCCCTCCTACGAGCAGTACTTC.

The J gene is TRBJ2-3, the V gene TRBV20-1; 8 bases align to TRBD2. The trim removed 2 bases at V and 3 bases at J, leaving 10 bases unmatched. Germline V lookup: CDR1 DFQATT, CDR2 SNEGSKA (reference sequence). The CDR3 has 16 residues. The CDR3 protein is CSARNEAGAETDTQYF. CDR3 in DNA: TGCAGTGCTAGAAACGAAGCGGGAGCGGAAACAGATACGCAGTATTTT.

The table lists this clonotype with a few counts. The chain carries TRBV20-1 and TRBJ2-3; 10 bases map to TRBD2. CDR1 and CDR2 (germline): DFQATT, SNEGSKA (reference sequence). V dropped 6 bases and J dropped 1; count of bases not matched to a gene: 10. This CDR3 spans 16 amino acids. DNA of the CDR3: TGCAGTGCCCACGGGACTAGCGTTTTTCGCACAGATACGCAGTATTTT. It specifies CSAHGTSVFRTDTQYF.

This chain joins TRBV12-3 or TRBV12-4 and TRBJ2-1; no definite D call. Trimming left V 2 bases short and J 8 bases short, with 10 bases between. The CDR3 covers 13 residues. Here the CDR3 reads CASSLWGKDEQFF. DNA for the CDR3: TGTGCCAGCAGTTTATGGGGTAAGGATGAGCAGTTCTTC.

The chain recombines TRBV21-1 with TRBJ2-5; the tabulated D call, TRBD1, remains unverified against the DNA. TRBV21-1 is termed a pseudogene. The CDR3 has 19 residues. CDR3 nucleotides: TGTGCCAGCAGCAAAGAAGGAGTTGGGGCAGGGTGGGTATTGAAGACCCAGTACTTC. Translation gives CASSKEGVGAGWVLKTQYF.

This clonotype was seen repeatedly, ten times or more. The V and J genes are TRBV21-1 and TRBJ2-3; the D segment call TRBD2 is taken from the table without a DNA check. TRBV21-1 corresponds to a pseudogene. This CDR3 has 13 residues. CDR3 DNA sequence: TGTGCCAGCAGCGAGGGCGGGGCAGATACGCAGTATTTT. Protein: CASSEGGADTQYF.

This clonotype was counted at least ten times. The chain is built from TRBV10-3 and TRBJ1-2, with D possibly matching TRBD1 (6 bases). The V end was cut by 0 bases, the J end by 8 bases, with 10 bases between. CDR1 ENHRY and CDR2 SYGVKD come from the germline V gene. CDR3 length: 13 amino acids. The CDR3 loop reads CAISESGTNGYTF. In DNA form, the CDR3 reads TGTGCCATCAGTGAGTCGGGGACAAACGGCTACACCTTC.

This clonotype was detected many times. The CDR3 region is CASSLEGQGEGYEQYF. Written as DNA, the CDR3 is TGTGCCAGCAGCTTAGAGGGACAGGGAGAAGGCTACGAGCAGTACTTC. The rearrangement joins TRBV7-8 to TRBJ2-7, with 9 positions matching TRBD1. The CDR3 consists of 16 residues. Per germline, CDR1 SGHVS and CDR2 FQNEAQ. The V and J ends lost 1 base and 3 bases, in that order; junction bases with no gene match: 7.

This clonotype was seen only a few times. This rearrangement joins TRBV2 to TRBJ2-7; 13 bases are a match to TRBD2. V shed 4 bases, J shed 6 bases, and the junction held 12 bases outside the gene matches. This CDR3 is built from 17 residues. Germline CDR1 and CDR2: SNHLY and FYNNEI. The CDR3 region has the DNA TGTGCCAGCAGTGGGACTAGCGGGAGTATCGCTACCTCCGAGCAGTACTTC. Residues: CASSGTSGSIATSEQYF.

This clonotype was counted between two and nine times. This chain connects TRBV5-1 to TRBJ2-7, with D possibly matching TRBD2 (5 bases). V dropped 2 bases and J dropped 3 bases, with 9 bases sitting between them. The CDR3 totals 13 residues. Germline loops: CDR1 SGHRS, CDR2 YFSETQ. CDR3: CASSFVSGYEQYF. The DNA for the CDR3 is TGCGCCAGCAGCTTCGTCAGCGGCTACGAGCAGTACTTC.

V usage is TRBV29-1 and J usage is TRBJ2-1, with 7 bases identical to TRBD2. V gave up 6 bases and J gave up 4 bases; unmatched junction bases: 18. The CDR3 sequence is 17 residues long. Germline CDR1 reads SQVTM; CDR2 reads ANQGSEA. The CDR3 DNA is TGCAGCGTCCGGGTAGCGGGCCGGACCGGTAGTTACAATGAGCAGTTCTTC. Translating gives CSVRVAGRTGSYNEQFF.

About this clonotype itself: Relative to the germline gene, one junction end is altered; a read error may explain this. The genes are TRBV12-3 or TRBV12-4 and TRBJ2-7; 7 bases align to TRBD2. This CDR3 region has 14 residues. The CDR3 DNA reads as TGTGCCAGCAGTTCCACCGGGAGGACATACGAGAAGTACTTC. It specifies CASSSTGRTYEKYF.

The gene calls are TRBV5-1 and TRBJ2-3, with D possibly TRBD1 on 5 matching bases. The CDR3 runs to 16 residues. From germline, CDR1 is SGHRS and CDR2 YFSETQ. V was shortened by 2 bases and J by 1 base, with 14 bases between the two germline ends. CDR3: CASSFIDEGGTDTQYF. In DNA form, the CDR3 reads TGCGCCAGCAGCTTTATTGATGAAGGGGGCACAGATACGCAGTATTTT.

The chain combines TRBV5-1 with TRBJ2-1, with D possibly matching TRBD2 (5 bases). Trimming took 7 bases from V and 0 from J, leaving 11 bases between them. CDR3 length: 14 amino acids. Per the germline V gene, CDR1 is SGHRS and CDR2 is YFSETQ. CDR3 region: CASGLSSSYNEQFF. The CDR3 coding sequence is TGCGCCAGCGGACTCTCCAGCTCCTACAATGAGCAGTTCTTC.

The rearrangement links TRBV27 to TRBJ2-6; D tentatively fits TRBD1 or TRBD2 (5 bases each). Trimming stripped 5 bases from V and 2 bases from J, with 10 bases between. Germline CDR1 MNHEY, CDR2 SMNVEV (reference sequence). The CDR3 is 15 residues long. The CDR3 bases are TGTGCCAGCAGTCCCCAGGGACCTGGGGCCAACGTCCTGACTTTC. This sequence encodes CASSPQGPGANVLTF.

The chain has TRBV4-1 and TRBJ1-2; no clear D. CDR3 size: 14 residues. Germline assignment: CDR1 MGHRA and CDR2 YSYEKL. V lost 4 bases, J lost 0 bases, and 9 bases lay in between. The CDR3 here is CASSPEWANYGYTF. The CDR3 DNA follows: TGCGCCAGCAGCCCGGAGTGGGCTAACTATGGCTACACCTTC.